This TCR beta chain stems from a study of blood T cell repertoires in COVID-19. Whole-study context: Material from acute and convalescent COVID-19 was sourced from the United States, Italy and Spain. T cells, B-cell-depleted T cells, or PBMCs provided the cDNA or gDNA that served as material.

Germline V gene data show CDR1 as SGHRS and CDR2 as YFSETQ. With V trimmed by 5 bases and J by 7 bases, 12 bases remained unmatched. The CDR3 covers 15 residues. Study processing details: Reference gene primer amplification in the assay estimated nucleated cell counts. Using immunoSEQ multiplex PCR, the repertoire was profiled, and TCRdb retains in-frame clones only, with some absent. V, J and clone size are taken as reported in that table, and D and trimming were inferred from the DNA itself. The data contain about 200,000 clones, around nine tenths of them singletons. This TCR was recovered from a man aged 40-55 years with acute or convalescent COVID-19. V and J are TRBV5-1 and TRBJ2-1; 7 bases fit TRBD2. Material: peripheral blood. CDR3 nucleotide sequence: TGCGCCAGCAGGGGCCAGCGGGATAACCCAAATGAGCAGTTCTTC. This gives the protein CASRGQRDNPNEQFF. The full variable domain, its missing parts supplied by reference TRBV5-1 and TRBJ2-1, is KAGVTQTPRYLIKTRGQQVTLSCSPISGHRSVSWYQQTPGQGLQFLFEYFSETQRNKGNFPGRFSGRQFSNSRSEMNVSTLELGDSALYLCASRGQRDNPNEQFFGPGTRLTVL.